This passage covers 13 T cell receptor beta chains from one sample sequenced in a study of Tregs in tolerant kidney transplant recipients. Clones were sequenced by immunoSEQ multiplex PCR, and TCRdb holds only the in-frame ones, with some missing. The table records about 64,000 clones, around 87% of them present only once. Mixed chimerism was transient after nonmyeloablative marrow transplants from related graft donors. Sequences were derived from CD4+ T cells from blood (PBMCs), sampled 6 months after the transplant. These receptor sequences come from a human patient who received a combined kidney and bone marrow transplant. The T cells may partly be graft donor cells.

The chain uses TRBV7-9 and TRBJ2-5; possibly TRBD1 for D (5 bases). Germline assignment: CDR1 SEHNR and CDR2 FQNEAQ (reference sequence). V was cut by 5 bases and J by 5 bases, with 12 bases left in between. This CDR3 is built from 13 residues. DNA for the CDR3: TGTGCCAGCAGCCTACAGGTTCGGGAGACCCAGTACTTC. Translating gives CASSLQVRETQYF.

The chain has TRBV25-1 and TRBJ2-1; D not certain. V was pared by 7 bases and J by 8 bases, with 15 bases between. CDR3 length: 13 amino acids. The germline gives CDR1 MGHDK, CDR2 SYGVNS. In nucleotides, the CDR3 is TGTGCCAGCATTCTCGGCAGCAGCGATGAGCAGTTCTTC. This translates into CASILGSSDEQFF.

The chain is built from TRBV4-3 and TRBJ2-3; no firm D call. This CDR3 is 14 amino acids long. Germline V gene sequence: CDR1 LGHNA, CDR2 YSLEER. Trimming pared 2 bases from V and 3 bases from J, leaving 9 bases between. CDR3 sequence (DNA): TGCGCCAGCAGCCAACATCTAGTTACAGATACGCAGTATTTT. It codes for CASSQHLVTDTQYF.

The count of this clone is one. This chain uses TRBV30 with TRBJ2-1; 10 bases agree with TRBD1. The germline V gene has CDR1 GTSNPN and CDR2 SVGIG (reference sequence). V shed 1 base and J 5 bases; nucleotides not matched to a gene: 11. CDR3 length: 17 residues. The CDR3 loop is CAWSDPRQGAPHNEQFF. CDR3 coding DNA: TGTGCCTGGAGTGACCCCCGACAGGGGGCGCCCCACAATGAGCAGTTCTTC.

The V and J genes are TRBV10-3 and TRBJ1-1; TRBD1 matches 9 bases. Per the germline V gene, CDR1 is ENHRY and CDR2 is SYGVKD. The CDR3 runs to 14 residues. Trimming at V came to 6 bases and at J to 3 bases, leaving 5 bases not matched to a gene. The CDR3 DNA reads as TGTGCCATCAGAACCGGGACAGGGTACACTGAAGCTTTCTTT. This sequence encodes CAIRTGTGYTEAFF.

The V call is TRBV9, the J call TRBJ2-2; tentative D call: TRBD2 (5 bases). Trimming left V 1 base short and J 3 bases short, with 10 bases between. The CDR3 has 15 residues. Per germline, CDR1 SGDLS and CDR2 YYNGEE. The CDR3 loop reads CASSVSGWDTGELFF. In nucleotides, the CDR3 is TGTGCCAGCAGCGTATCGGGGTGGGACACCGGGGAGCTGTTTTTT.

V is TRBV6-1 and J is TRBJ2-2, with unresolved D. The CDR3 loop spans 14 amino acids. The germline V and J ends were trimmed by 7 bases and 4 bases, with 13 bases remaining between them. Per the germline V gene, CDR1 is MNHNS and CDR2 is SASEGT. The DNA for the CDR3 is TGTGCCAGCATTTTCCAGGTCATCACCGGGGAGCTGTTTTTT. As protein: CASIFQVITGELFF.

This rearrangement joins TRBV2 to TRBJ2-2; D possibly corresponds to TRBD2 (5 bases). CDR1 and CDR2 (germline): SNHLY, FYNNEI. V shed 6 bases and J shed 8 bases, with 10 bases lying between them. This CDR3 contains 12 residues. The CDR3, as DNA: TGTGCCAGCAGATTTACGGGGGGGGAGCTGTTTTTT. This sequence encodes CASRFTGGELFF.

The chain recombines TRBV7-9 with TRBJ2-7, with 7 bases matching TRBD1. V was pared by 2 bases and J by 2 bases, with 6 bases of the junction left unmatched. The V gene's germline CDR1 is SEHNR and CDR2 FQNEAQ (reference sequence). The CDR3 consists of 15 residues. The CDR3 bases are TGTGCCAGCAGCTTACAGGGGGACGGCACCTACGAGCAGTACTTC. Translated: CASSLQGDGTYEQYF.

The chain employs TRBV7-3 and TRBJ2-5; D may be TRBD2 (7 bases). Trimming stripped 5 bases from V and 4 bases from J, with 17 bases between. This CDR3 is 15 amino acids long. The germline CDR1 and CDR2 sequences are SGHTA and FQGTGA. DNA of the CDR3: TGTGCCAGCAGCCAACAGGGAGGGGGGCTAGAGACCCAGTACTTC. It translates to CASSQQGGGLETQYF.

The chain uses TRBV5-5 and TRBJ2-1, with TRBD1 matching over 9 bases. With 0 bases clipped from V and 8 bases from J, the junction kept 6 bases outside the gene matches. The CDR3 length is 15 residues. Germline V lookup: CDR1 SGHKS, CDR2 YYEKEE (reference sequence). CDR3 nucleotide sequence: TGTGCCAGCAGCTTGGGGACAGGGGTAGTCGATGAGCAGTTCTTC. This translates into CASSLGTGVVDEQFF.

The V call is TRBV29-1, the J call TRBJ1-3, with D unresolved. The germline V and J ends were trimmed by 6 bases and 4 bases, with 7 bases remaining between them. The CDR3 has 11 amino acids. CDR1 and CDR2 from the germline V gene are SQVTM and ANQGSEA. Here the CDR3 reads CSVEKGNTIYF. The CDR3 DNA reads TGCAGCGTCGAGAAAGGAAACACCATATATTTT.

The chain combines TRBV11-3 with TRBJ2-1; D remains ambiguous. Per germline, CDR1 SGHNT and CDR2 YENEEA. This CDR3 region has 17 residues. Trimming pared 1 base from V and 7 bases from J, leaving 20 bases between. CDR3 in amino acids: CASSLGVWNLGMNEQFF. The CDR3 nucleotides are TGTGCCAGCAGCTTAGGTGTCTGGAATCTAGGAATGAATGAGCAGTTCTTC.